This T cell receptor (beta chain) is from a study of cytomegalovirus exposure and HLA in healthy donors. Findings of the study overall: Accurate prediction of most subjects' HLA-A and HLA-B alleles from TCR beta sequences was reported. Looking again later, the authors saw that most CMV-associated TCR beta chains seemed HLA-restricted.

As for this clone: The antigen remains undetermined.

This PCR relied on a set of 60 Vbeta primers and 13 Jbeta primers. TCRdb's copy holds only in-frame clones and misses some; the assay was immunoSEQ multiplex PCR. The repertoire holds about 130,000 clones, with 70% to 80% as singletons. Sequencing was done on a sample of PBMCs. The TCR sequence derives from a man aged 40-55 years in good health and CMV-seropositive.

CDR3: CASSWSGRVPDTQYF. The CDR3 DNA is TGCGCCAGCAGTTGGAGCGGGAGAGTCCCAGATACGCAGTATTTT. V gene TRBV5-1 combines with J gene TRBJ2-3; 8 bases align to TRBD2. The CDR3 has 15 amino acids. J lost 4 bases, V lost 5 bases, and 9 bases had no gene match. CDR1 is SGHRS and CDR2 is YFSETQ in the germline V gene. Drawing the rest from reference TRBV5-1 and TRBJ2-3, the complete variable domain is KAGVTQTPRYLIKTRGQQVTLSCSPISGHRSVSWYQQTPGQGLQFLFEYFSETQRNKGNFPGRFSGRQFSNSRSEMNVSTLELGDSALYLCASSWSGRVPDTQYFGPGTRLTVL.